This paragraph covers one T cell receptor (beta chain) sequence. This entry belongs to a study of memory CD8 T cells in hepatitis C reinfection. Whole-study context: A couple of donors resolved primary infection, then developed chronic reinfection. Pre-reinfection samples were taken 55 to 20 weeks before detection.

Using immunoSEQ multiplex PCR, the repertoire was profiled, and TCRdb retains in-frame clones only, with some absent. The sample lists approximately 50,000 clones, just under 90% occurring once. Stated time point: pre-reinfection, 55 to 20 weeks before reinfection detection. No in vitro expansion preceded TCR sequencing of the sorted cells. Control naive CD8 T cells came from a couple of donors at all three reinfection time points. CDR1 is MGHRA, CDR2 YSYEKL, per germline. Losses at the gene ends were 4 bases for V and 8 bases for J; bases not matched to a gene: 13. The CDR3 has 16 amino acids. The chain uses TRBV4-1 and TRBJ2-1, with 8 nucleotides matching TRBD1. The origin of this receptor is a man aged 18 to 35 with hepatitis C virus infection. The sequencing sample was made of naive CD8+ T cells sorted from blood. The CDR3 is CASSPVGQGNQDEQFF. The CDR3 nucleotides are TGCGCCAGCAGCCCCGTCGGACAGGGAAATCAAGATGAGCAGTTCTTC.